What follows describes a single TCR beta chain. The data originate from a study of blood T cell repertoires in COVID-19. At the level of the study: Nucleic acid was either cDNA or gDNA, and it came from T cells, B-cell-depleted T cells, or PBMCs.

Per the authors' pipeline: Estimation of nucleated cell counts was performed using reference gene primer amplification. TCRdb's table, derived via immunoSEQ multiplex PCR, lists solely in-frame clones and lacks some. V, J and clone size are taken as reported in that table, and D and trimming were inferred from the DNA itself. The data contain around 330,000 clones, 70% to 90% of them singletons. The receptor's source is a woman aged 45-65 years with active or convalescent COVID-19. Source material: peripheral blood.

CDR3 region: CASSLEYRNTEAFF. Written as DNA, the CDR3 is TGCGCCAGCAGCTTAGAATACAGGAACACTGAAGCTTTCTTT. This chain uses TRBV5-1 with TRBJ1-1, with D unclear. Germline V gene data show CDR1 as SGHRS and CDR2 as YFSETQ. V was clipped by 2 bases and J by 1 base, with 9 bases between them. The CDR3 loop spans 14 amino acids.